The present T cell receptor beta chain was sequenced within a study of shared clonotypes between healthy human individuals. Sequencing used immunoSEQ multiplex PCR; TCRdb keeps in-frame clones, though not all of them. The table shows 1,400,000 or so clones, with around 98.5% occurring only once. The CDR3 extends over 15 amino acids. Trimming took 2 bases from V and 4 from J, leaving 14 bases between them. CDR1 is SGHDT, CDR2 YYEEEE, per germline. Only Caucasian adults living in Nashville, Tennessee made up the donor group. Sequencing used naive CD4+ T cells sorted from blood. As for subset: CD45RA+ positively selected. The receptor comes from a young man in good health. The chain links TRBV5-6 to TRBJ2-3; D unresolved. The CDR3 DNA reads as TGTGCCAGCAGCTTTCAGGCAGTCCTAGCAGATACGCAGTATTTT. Translated, it gives CASSFQAVLADTQYF. The full variable domain, with the rest looked up from reference TRBV5-6 and TRBJ2-3, is DAGVTQSPTHLIKTRGQQVTLRCSPKSGHDTVSWYQQALGQGPQFIFQYYEEEERQRGNFPDRFSGHQFPNYSSELNVNALLLGDSALYLCASSFQAVLADTQYFGPGTRLTVL.